The sequence of this TCR beta chain was determined in a study of beta chain features in type 1 diabetes. What was sequenced were expressed TCRB transcripts, since all of the isolated RNA had been reverse transcribed. Assay used: immunoSEQ multiplex PCR; TCRdb lists only in-frame clones, some missing. The data show hundreds of thousands of clones, 10% to 15% seen once. Comment on this clone: Distinct nucleotide sequences in the sample also encode this CDR3.

V was cut by 1 base and J by 1 base, with 6 bases left in between. In germline, CDR1 is SGHTA, CDR2 FQGTGA. The CDR3 has 14 amino acids. This chain links TRBV7-3 with TRBJ2-3; maybe TRBD2 (6 bases). The sequence came from a young man in good health. Sequenced input: naive CD4+ T cells from blood. The CDR3 reads CASSLSGGTDTQYF. As DNA, the CDR3 is TGTGCCAGCAGCTTAAGCGGGGGCACAGATACGCAGTATTTT.